This record concerns one TCR beta chain sequence. Its antigen is unidentified. The sample is drawn from a study of cytomegalovirus exposure and HLA in healthy donors. Profiled with immunoSEQ multiplex PCR; TCRdb holds only in-frame clones, not every one. The table records approximately 120,000 clones, 85% to 90% of them present only once. Findings of the study overall: While the bulk of TCR sequences proved rare, some public TCRs turned up in many donors. Cytomegalovirus-associated status was assigned to roughly 160 TCR beta chains.

Trimming took 7 bases from V and 5 from J, leaving 20 bases between them. CDR3 length equals 16 residues. Per germline, CDR1 LNHDA and CDR2 SQIVND (reference sequence). This TCR was recovered from a woman in her late teens or twenties in good health and CMV-seronegative. The V and J genes are TRBV19 and TRBJ1-4; a possible D gene is TRBD1 (6 bases). The sequencing sample was made of PBMCs. Here the CDR3 reads CASIIRETGQNEKLFF. The CDR3 DNA reads as TGTGCCAGTATTATTCGGGAAACAGGGCAAAATGAAAAACTGTTTTTT.